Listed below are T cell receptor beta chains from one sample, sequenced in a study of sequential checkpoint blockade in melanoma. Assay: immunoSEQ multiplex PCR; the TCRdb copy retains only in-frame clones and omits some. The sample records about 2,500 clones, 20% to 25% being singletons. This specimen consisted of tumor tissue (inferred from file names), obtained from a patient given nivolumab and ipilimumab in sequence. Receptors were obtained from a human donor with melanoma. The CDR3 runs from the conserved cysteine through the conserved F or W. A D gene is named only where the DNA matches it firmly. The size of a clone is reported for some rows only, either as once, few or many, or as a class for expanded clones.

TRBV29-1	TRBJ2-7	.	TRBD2	CSVRPGTSGYEQYF	TGCAGCGTTCGTCCCGGGACTAGCGGTTACGAGCAGTACTTC
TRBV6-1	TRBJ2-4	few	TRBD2	CASSEGVGRAKNIQYF	TGTGCCAGCAGTGAAGGTGTCGGGAGGGCCAAAAACATTCAGTACTTC
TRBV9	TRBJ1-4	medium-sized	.	CASSSAADDEKLFF	TGTGCCAGCAGTAGTGCAGCCGACGATGAAAAACTGTTTTTT
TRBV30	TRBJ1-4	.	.	CAWSVQRGEKLFF	TGTGCCTGGAGTGTCCAAAGGGGCGAAAAACTGTTTTTT
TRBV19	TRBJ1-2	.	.	CASSPAAYGYTF	TGTGCCAGTAGCCCGGCAGCCTATGGCTACACCTTC
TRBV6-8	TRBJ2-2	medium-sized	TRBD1	CASRRTGNTGELFF	TGTGCCAGCAGACGGACAGGGAACACCGGGGAGCTGTTTTTT
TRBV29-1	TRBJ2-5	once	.	CSVVGDFEETQYF	TGCAGCGTTGTTGGGGATTTCGAGGAGACCCAGTACTTC
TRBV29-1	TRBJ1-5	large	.	CSAQTASGQPQHF	TGCAGCGCCCAGACAGCCAGCGGTCAGCCCCAGCATTTT
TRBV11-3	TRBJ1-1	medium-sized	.	CASSSHEVRGLLTEAFF	TGTGCCAGCAGCTCCCACGAGGTAAGGGGCTTGCTCACTGAAGCTTTCTTT
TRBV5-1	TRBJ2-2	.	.	CASSLWPNTGELFF	TGCGCCAGCAGCTTGTGGCCTAACACCGGGGAGCTGTTTTTT
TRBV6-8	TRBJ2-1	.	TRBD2	CASSYSERGGYNEQFF	TGTGCCAGCAGTTACTCGGAGCGGGGGGGCTACAATGAGCAGTTCTTC
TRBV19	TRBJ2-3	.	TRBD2	CASSIGTSGGAVTDTQYF	TGTGCCAGTAGTATAGGGACTAGCGGGGGGGCCGTCACAGATACGCAGTATTTT
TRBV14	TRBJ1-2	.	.	CASSQVGAPGGYGYTF	TGTGCCAGCAGCCAAGTTGGCGCACCCGGTGGCTATGGCTACACCTTC
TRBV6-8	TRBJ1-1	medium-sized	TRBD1	CASSYGTGGTEAFF	TGTGCCAGCAGTTACGGGACAGGGGGCACTGAAGCTTTCTTT
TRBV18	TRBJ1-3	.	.	CASSPTAGNTIYF	TGTGCCAGCTCACCGACAGCTGGAAACACCATATATTTT
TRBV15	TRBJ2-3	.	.	CATSRGRDSGDTQYF	TGTGCCACCAGCAGAGGCAGGGACTCAGGGGATACGCAGTATTTT
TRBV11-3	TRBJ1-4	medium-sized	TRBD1	CASSFGDRGEKLFF	TGTGCCAGCAGCTTCGGGGACAGGGGTGAAAAACTGTTTTTT
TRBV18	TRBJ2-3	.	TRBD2	CASSRTSGGLTDTQYF	TGTGCCAGCTCACGTACTAGCGGGGGGCTCACAGATACGCAGTATTTT
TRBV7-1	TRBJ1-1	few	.	CASSLNGRTEAFF	TGTGCCAGCAGCTTAAACGGTCGTACTGAAGCTTTCTTT
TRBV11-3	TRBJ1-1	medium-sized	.	CASSLNQVNTEAFF	TGTGCCAGCAGCCTGAATCAAGTGAACACTGAAGCTTTCTTT
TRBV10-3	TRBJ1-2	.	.	CAISESGAPNYGYTF	TGTGCCATCAGTGAGTCGGGGGCTCCTAACTATGGCTACACCTTC
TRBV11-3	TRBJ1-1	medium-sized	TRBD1	CASSLVGQGNTEAFF	TGTGCCAGCAGCTTAGTGGGACAGGGGAACACTGAAGCTTTCTTT
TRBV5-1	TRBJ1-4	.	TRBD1	CASSSGQGADAGKFF	TGCGCCAGCAGCTCGGGACAGGGGGCCGATGCGGGAAAGTTTTTT
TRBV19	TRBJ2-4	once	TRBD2	CASSQTSGGLNIQYF	TGTGCCAGTAGCCAGACTAGCGGGGGTCTCAACATTCAGTACTTC
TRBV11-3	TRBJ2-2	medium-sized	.	CASSPSRAGLTGELFF	TGTGCCAGCAGCCCCAGTAGGGCGGGCCTCACCGGGGAGCTGTTTTTT
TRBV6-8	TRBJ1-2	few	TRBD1	CASTRQGNYGYTF	TGTGCCAGCACCCGACAGGGCAACTATGGCTACACCTTC
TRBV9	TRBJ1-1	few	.	CASSVGHLMNTEAFF	TGTGCCAGCAGCGTAGGGCATCTCATGAACACTGAAGCTTTCTTT
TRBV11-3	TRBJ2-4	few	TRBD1	CASSFRQGGPLAKNIQYF	TGTGCCAGCAGCTTCCGACAGGGCGGTCCTCTAGCCAAAAACATTCAGTACTTC
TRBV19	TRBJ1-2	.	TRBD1	CASSSRQGHGYGYTF	TGTGCCAGTAGTTCCAGACAGGGCCATGGGTATGGCTACACCTTC
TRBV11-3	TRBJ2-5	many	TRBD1	CASSLETEGAKETQYF	TGTGCCAGCAGCTTAGAAACAGAGGGGGCTAAAGAGACCCAGTACTTC
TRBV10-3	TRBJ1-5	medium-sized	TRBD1	CAISESTGSDNQPQHF	TGTGCCATCAGTGAGTCGACAGGGTCCGACAATCAGCCCCAGCATTTT
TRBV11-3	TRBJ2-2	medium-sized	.	CASSLGLGSGELFF	TGTGCCAGCAGCTTAGGTCTTGGATCCGGGGAGCTGTTTTTT